Detailed here is one TCR beta chain. What antigen it recognizes has not been identified. No base-level quality is on record; no much larger clone is a single base apart. CDR1 and CDR2 are read off the germline V gene (reference sequence) as LNHDA and SQIVND. V is reduced by 10 bases and J by 5 bases, leaving a spacing of 23 bases between them. The CDR3 measures 15 amino acids from cysteine to phenylalanine. Solely the CDR3 DNA is kept, with 45 bases framed from the first base. The method behind the library was the immunoSEQ multiplex PCR assay. A mixture of 60 forward primers for TCR Vbeta segments and 13 reverse primers for TCR Jbeta segments was used in the multiplex PCR. The CDR3 region of rearranged TCR beta genes was amplified from genomic DNA with a multiplex PCR assay. The amplified TCR beta libraries were sequenced on the Illumina HiSeq System as 87-base-pair reads. Per the source publication's procedure: Across the roughly 700 repertoires, a later analysis counted tens of millions of unique TCR beta chains, 9 million to 14 million of which were shared by at least two donors. Raw reads were error-corrected and collapsed into unique sequences by a nearest-neighbor algorithm in which closely related sequences were merged to remove PCR and sequencing errors. Alignment of CDR3 sequences to IMGT reference sequences was used to assign V, D and J gene segments. For a sequence to be retained, at least a six-nucleotide match to both a V gene segment and a J gene segment was required. A rearrangement counted as productive if the CDR3 had no stop codons and remained in frame with V and J, and every other rearrangement counted as non-productive. Following IMGT convention, CDR3 was defined as the stretch from the second conserved V-encoded cysteine up to the conserved J-encoded phenylalanine. The earlier analysis of a few hundred of the donors excluded sequences that lacked an unambiguous match to a single V gene segment. In an earlier analysis of approximately 590 of the donors, V segments were called functional above 56.7% productive rearrangements and were called segregating when the between-donor standard deviation exceeded 5%. A statistical classification framework was built to diagnose cytomegalovirus status from the catalog of TCR beta chain sequences. V and J gene assignment, in a later analysis, came from comparing TCR nucleotide sequences with IMGT/GENE-DB human TR gene sequences. In a later analysis, CDR3 sequences and most-parsimonious VDJ recombination scenarios were assigned using the TCRdist pipeline. In a later analysis, each TCR beta chain was defined by its CDR3 amino acid sequence together with its V-gene family, and reads without a unique V-gene family were excluded. As a way to deal with suspected cross-contamination and a sequencing artifact, a later analysis dropped roughly 620 nucleotide sequences that were highly shared and had low generation probability. A later analysis calculated a clonal expansion index for each public chain from normalized within-repertoire ranks of inferred template counts. In a later analysis, generation probabilities were computed using a VDJ recombination model fitted to out-of-frame rearrangements, and the results were checked against IGoR. In a later analysis, hypergeometric tests were used to score TCR-TCR, TCR-HLA and TCR-CMV co-occurrence, with a repertoire-size bias correction applied to TCR pairs. A later analysis estimated false discovery rates by permuting HLA or CMV assignments 20 times. A later analysis grouped co-occurring TCRs with DBSCAN, adding TCRdist sequence similarity when clustering within HLA-allele-positive subsets. Repertoires with fewer than 30,000 or more than 120,000 public chains were left out of co-occurrence clustering, as were roughly five repertoires with anomalous nucleotide sharing. Imported from immuneACCESS, the table was reduced by TCRdb to in-frame sequences with V and J called. These copies leave out some clones; in studies compared against another copy, an unresolved V gene accounts for under half, and the cause of the remainder is not known. That table is the source of V, J and clone size, and D and trimming were worked out from the DNA. The sample data list about 120,000 clones, and over 65% of these were observed just once. In total, the top ten clones hold 2.7% of the sample.

The cohort comprised hundreds of healthy bone marrow donors. All cohort members were sampled while nominally healthy, although unrecorded immune exposures were likely present. The donor was CMV seropositive and was included in the group of 289 seropositive cohort members. A peripheral blood sample was collected from each donor, and TCR beta sequencing was performed on peripheral blood mononuclear cells. The Qiagen DNeasy Blood Extraction Kit was used to extract genomic DNA from the blood cell samples. These data originate in a study of cytomegalovirus exposure and HLA in healthy donors (dated by TCRdb to about 2017). Background for the entire study: An earlier analysis of approximately 640 of the donors reported 250 to 300 Gb of sequence data and 117 million unique TCR beta sequences from 150 million to 200 million T cells. A later genetic analysis took genome-wide SNP genotypes for about 65% of the 666 donors and used that subset as a discovery cohort. Because of strong linkage in the cohort, five DR-DQ haplotypes were treated as single units for association and clustering. Every discovery cohort repertoire had been produced on one sequencing platform. To study patterns of TCR occurrence, a later analysis re-analyzed previously published TCR beta repertoires from just over 650 donors and added high-resolution HLA genotyping. A separate validation cohort of roughly 130 different subjects was used in addition to the approximately 670-subject first cohort. Donor age, sex, ethnicity and CMV serostatus were collected together with the repertoire data. The study profiled the T cell repertoires of under 700 subjects by immunosequencing and related them to cytomegalovirus serostatus. In an earlier analysis of 587 of the donors, high-throughput TCR beta sequencing was used to judge whether each TCR beta V gene segment behaved as functional or pseudogenic. The aim of the study was to test whether cataloging public T cell receptors could identify signatures of past pathogen exposure. The later analysis used no new phenotypic data to find candidate immune exposures, relying instead on TCR beta sequences and their occurrence across donors. To predict cytomegalovirus infection status, the study combined high-throughput TCR immunosequencing, statistical association of individual TCRs with disease status, and machine learning. An early release covering 550 to 650 HLA-typed donors comprised about 290 gigabases of sequencing data and around 85 million unique TCR sequences. Class I and class II HLA loci were covered by the typing at four-digit resolution. The number of donors typed differed by locus, with 629-630 for A, B, C, DRB1 and DQB1, roughly 520 for DQA1, 600 to 610 for DPA1, and some 470 for DPB1. Of the roughly 400 genotyped donors, 80% to 90% were placed in the genetic ancestry cluster associated with self-reported Caucasian donors. Among some 410 genotyped donors of the cohort, an average of roughly 230,000 unique TCR beta nucleotide sequences was sequenced per donor, of which approximately 19% were non-productive.

Paper-wide results and their limitations: For the cohort, immune exposure information was limited to CMV serostatus. In a later analysis, HLA-associated TCR beta chains were found to be more clonally expanded and to have lower generation probabilities than equally common non-associated chains. According to a later analysis, parvovirus B19, influenza, CMV and Epstein-Barr virus appeared linked to several top co-occurrence clusters. Because counts were too low, seventeen rarely observed V segments, including chromosome 9 orphons, were left out of the earlier analysis of over 550 of the donors. Because some donors lacked HLA typing at each locus, the association tests relied only on the typed subset. The authors suggested that the approach could potentially be generalized to other disease states and immunological phenotypes. Most CMV-associated TCR beta chains appeared to be HLA-restricted in a later analysis, and the HLA associations seemed to be driven largely by CMV exposure. According to a later analysis, TCR association rates differed among HLA loci, with DRB1 alleles showing the most associated TCRs and HLA-C alleles showing the fewest. A cluster of highly shared sequence variants was judged likely to be a technical artifact of the sequencing pipeline. A further reported finding was that TCR beta sequences accurately predicted the HLA-A and HLA-B alleles for most subjects in the first cohort. Because the 87-base-pair reads could not distinguish some IMGT-functional V segments, including TRBV6-2 and TRBV6-3, those segments were excluded. Linkage disequilibrium might explain the correlated functional status among segregating V segments, but an unknown experimental factor could not be ruled out. Broadly in line with IMGT annotations, most TCR beta V segments showed up in productive rearrangements about 87% or about 30% of the time in an earlier analysis of under 700 of the donors. In a later genetic analysis, fewer N-insertions in productive TCRs were reported among donors in an Asian-associated ancestry cluster than the approximately 670-donor mean. Roughly uniform sequencing depth across donors was assumed in presence/absence analyses, although this assumption may not hold. In a later analysis, some 17,000 TCR beta sequences were associated with specific HLA alleles at a false discovery rate of 0.05. A few of the identified cytomegalovirus-associated TCR beta chains were confirmed in vitro to be specific for cytomegalovirus antigens. Only TCR beta chains were sequenced in this cohort, and the absence of alpha or paired-chain data limited detectable features. When HLA alleles, especially DR and DQ, strongly co-occurred, TCR associations were difficult to assign to individual alleles. The study gave a list of more than 150 TCR beta chains associated with cytomegalovirus. A later genetic analysis associated a missense DCLRE1C variant with V-gene and J-gene trimming of TCR beta chains, and an independent cohort replicated the association. While some public TCRs were present in many individuals, most TCR sequences turned up only very rarely across donors. In both the original and validation cohorts, the classifier was reported to diagnose cytomegalovirus status with high specificity and sensitivity.

The sequence links TRBV19 to TRBJ2-5; a tentative D match to TRBD2 spans 7 bases. Material for sequencing was PBMCs. This TCR derives from a woman in her thirties or forties in good health and CMV-seropositive. CDR3 loop: CATLGGAPRGETQYF. The DNA sequence is given as TGTGCCACCCTGGGGGGGGCTCCACGGGGGGAGACCCAGTACTTC.